This T cell receptor (beta chain) was sequenced in a study of blood T cell repertoires in COVID-19. Study-wide context: Samples representing acute and convalescent COVID-19 were sourced from the United States, Italy and Spain. The cDNA or gDNA used as material had been derived from T cells, B-cell-depleted T cells, or PBMCs.

Authors' data handling: Reference gene primer amplification in the assay estimated nucleated cell counts. The protocol was immunoSEQ multiplex PCR, while the TCRdb copy is restricted to in-frame clones and leaves out a portion. V, J and clone size are those of that table, while D and trimming were read from the DNA. The data hold 200,000 or so clones, with around 90% observed a single time. V lost 0 bases to trimming and J lost 11 bases; unmatched junction nucleotides: 8. Per the germline V gene, CDR1 is SGDLS and CDR2 is YYNGEE. The CDR3 length is 15 residues. Sequencing was carried out using peripheral blood. The V gene is TRBV9, the J gene TRBJ1-4; TRBD1 matches at 9 bases. The sequence was obtained from a man aged 60 to 75 who had recovered from COVID-19. The CDR3 region is CASSVAPRQGEKLFF. The DNA for the CDR3 is TGTGCCAGCAGCGTAGCTCCAAGACAGGGGGAGAAACTGTTTTTT.